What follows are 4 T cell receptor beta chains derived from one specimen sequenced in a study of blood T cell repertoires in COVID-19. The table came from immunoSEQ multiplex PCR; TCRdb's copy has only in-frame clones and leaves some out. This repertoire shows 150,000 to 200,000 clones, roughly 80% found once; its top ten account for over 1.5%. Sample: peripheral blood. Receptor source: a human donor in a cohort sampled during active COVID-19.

The CDR3 DNA is TGTGCCAGCAGTTTACGGGAGGCTGAAGCTTTCTTT. Protein product: CASSLREAEAFF. This chain joins TRBV12-3 or TRBV12-4 and TRBJ1-1; D remains unclear. The CDR3 runs to 12 residues. V was trimmed by 2 bases and J by 6 bases, leaving 7 bases between them.

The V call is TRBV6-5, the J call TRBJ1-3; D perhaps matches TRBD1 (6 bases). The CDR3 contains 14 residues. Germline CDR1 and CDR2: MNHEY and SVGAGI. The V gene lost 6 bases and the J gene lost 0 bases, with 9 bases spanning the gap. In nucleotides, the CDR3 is TGTGCCAGCAGAGGACAGTTCTCTGGAAACACCATATATTTT. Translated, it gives CASRGQFSGNTIYF.

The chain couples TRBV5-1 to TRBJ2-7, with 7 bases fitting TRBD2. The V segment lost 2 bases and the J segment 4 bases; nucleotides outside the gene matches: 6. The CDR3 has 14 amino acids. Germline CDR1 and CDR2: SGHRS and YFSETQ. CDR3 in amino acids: CASSLAGLGYEQYF. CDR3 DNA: TGCGCCAGCAGCTTAGCGGGGTTAGGATACGAGCAGTACTTC.

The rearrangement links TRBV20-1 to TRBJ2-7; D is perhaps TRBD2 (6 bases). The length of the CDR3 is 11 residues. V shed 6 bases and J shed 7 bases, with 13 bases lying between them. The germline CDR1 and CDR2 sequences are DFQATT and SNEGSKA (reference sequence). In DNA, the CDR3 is TGCAGTGCCGGCCCGGGGGAAGAGCAGTACTTC. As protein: CSAGPGEEQYF.